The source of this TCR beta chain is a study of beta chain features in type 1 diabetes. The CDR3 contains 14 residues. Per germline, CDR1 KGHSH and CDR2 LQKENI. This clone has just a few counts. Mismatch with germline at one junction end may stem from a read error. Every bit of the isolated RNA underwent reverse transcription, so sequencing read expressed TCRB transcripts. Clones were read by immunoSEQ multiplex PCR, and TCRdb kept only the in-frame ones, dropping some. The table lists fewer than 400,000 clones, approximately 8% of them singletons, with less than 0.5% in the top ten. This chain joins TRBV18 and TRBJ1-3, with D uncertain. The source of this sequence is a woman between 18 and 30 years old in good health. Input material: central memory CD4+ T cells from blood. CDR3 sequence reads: CASSPQSGENTIYF. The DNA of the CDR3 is TGTGCCAGCTCCCCACAAAGCGGGGAAAACACCATATATTTT.